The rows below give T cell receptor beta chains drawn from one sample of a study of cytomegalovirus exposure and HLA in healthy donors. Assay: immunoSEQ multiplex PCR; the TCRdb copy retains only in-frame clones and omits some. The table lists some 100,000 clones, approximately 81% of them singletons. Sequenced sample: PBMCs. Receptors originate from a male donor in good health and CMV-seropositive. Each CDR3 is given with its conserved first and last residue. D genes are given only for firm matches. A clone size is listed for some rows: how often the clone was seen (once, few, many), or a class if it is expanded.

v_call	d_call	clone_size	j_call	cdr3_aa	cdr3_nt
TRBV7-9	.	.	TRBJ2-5	CASSPAEETQYF	TGTGCCAGCAGCCCGGCGGAGGAGACCCAGTACTTC
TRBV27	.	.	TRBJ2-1	CASRPGTFLNEQFF	TGTGCCAGCAGGCCCGGGACTTTTCTCAATGAGCAGTTCTTC
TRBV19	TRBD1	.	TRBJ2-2	CASSWDRENTGELFF	TGTGCCAGTAGCTGGGACAGGGAGAACACCGGGGAGCTGTTTTTT
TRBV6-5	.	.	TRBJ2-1	CASSRGGHVDEQFF	TGTGCCAGCAGTCGTGGGGGACATGTTGATGAGCAGTTCTTC
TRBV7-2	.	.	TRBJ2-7	CASSPHGPTGNEQYF	TGTGCCAGCAGCCCACACGGGCCTACCGGGAACGAGCAGTACTTC
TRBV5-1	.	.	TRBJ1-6	CASTSRGGPNSPLHF	TGCGCCAGCACCTCCCGGGGGGGTCCCAATTCACCCCTCCACTTT
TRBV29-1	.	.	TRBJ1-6	CSVSLAGNSPLHF	TGCAGCGTTAGTTTGGCAGGGAATTCACCCCTCCACTTT
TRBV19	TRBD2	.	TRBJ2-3	CASSGLAGALGPHTDTQYF	TGTGCCAGTAGCGGACTAGCGGGGGCCCTAGGCCCTCACACAGATACGCAGTATTTT
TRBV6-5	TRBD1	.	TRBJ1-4	CASSLRQGGEKLFF	TGTGCCAGCAGTCTCCGACAGGGGGGCGAAAAACTGTTTTTT
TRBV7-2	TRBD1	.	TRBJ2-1	CASSTDRGPYNEQFF	TGTGCCAGCAGCACGGACAGGGGACCCTACAATGAGCAGTTCTTC
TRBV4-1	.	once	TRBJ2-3	CASSQGTVRADTQYF	TGCGCCAGCAGCCAAGGGACAGTCAGGGCAGATACGCAGTATTTT
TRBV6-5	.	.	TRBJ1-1	CASSLNRDQNTEAFF	TGTGCCAGCAGCCTTAACAGGGACCAGAACACTGAAGCTTTCTTT
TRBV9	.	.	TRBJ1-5	CASSPRGVSNQPQHF	TGTGCCAGCAGCCCCCGAGGCGTTAGCAATCAGCCTCAGCATTTT
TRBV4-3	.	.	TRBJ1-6	CSSSQGGRPAGSPLHF	TGCTCCAGCAGCCAAGGGGGGCGCCCCGCCGGTTCACCCCTCCACTTT
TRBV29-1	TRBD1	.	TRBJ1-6	CSVNTGGNSPLHF	TGCAGCGTTAATACAGGGGGTAATTCACCCCTCCACTTT
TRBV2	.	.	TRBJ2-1	CANGVGRLDYNEQFF	TGTGCCAACGGGGTTGGCAGGCTGGACTACAATGAGCAGTTCTTC
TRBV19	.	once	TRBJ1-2	CASRTVTNYGYTF	TGTGCCAGTCGGACAGTGACTAACTATGGCTACACCTTC
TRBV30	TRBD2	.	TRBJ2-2	CAWRALLAGVLNTGELFF	TGTGCCTGGAGGGCCCTACTAGCGGGGGTCTTGAACACCGGGGAGCTGTTTTTT
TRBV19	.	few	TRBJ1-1	CASRSAGLGTEAFF	TGTGCCAGCCGGTCTGCGGGCCTGGGCACTGAAGCTTTCTTT
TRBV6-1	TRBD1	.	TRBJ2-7	CASRYGQGRAYEQYF	TGTGCCAGCAGATACGGACAGGGAAGGGCCTACGAGCAGTACTTC
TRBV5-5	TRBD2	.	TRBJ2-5	CASSLWTSGGQETQYF	TGTGCCAGCAGCCTTTGGACTAGCGGGGGCCAAGAGACCCAGTACTTC
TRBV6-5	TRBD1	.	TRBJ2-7	CASSPGQGVYEQYF	TGTGCCAGCAGTCCAGGACAGGGTGTCTACGAGCAGTACTTC
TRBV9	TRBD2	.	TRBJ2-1	CASSAQGRGGLEQFF	TGTGCCAGCAGCGCCCAGGGGCGGGGGGGCCTTGAGCAGTTCTTC
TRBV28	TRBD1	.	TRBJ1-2	CAARQGAYGTF	TGTGCCGCGAGACAGGGGGCATATGGCACCTTC
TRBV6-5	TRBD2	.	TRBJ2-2	CASSYSGGETGELFF	TGTGCCAGCAGTTACAGCGGGGGGGAGACCGGGGAGCTGTTTTTT
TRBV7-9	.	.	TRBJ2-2	CASSLDSITGELFF	TGTGCCAGCAGCTTAGACAGTATCACCGGGGAGCTGTTTTTT